This entry is about one T cell receptor (beta chain). This clonotype was seen ten or more times. Its antigen has not been determined. Base-call qualities are not available, and no considerably larger clone is one nucleotide away. Patients with ophthalmopathy had moderately to severely active disease, with a Clinical Activity Score of 3 or more, a NOSPECS grade of 4 or more, and a disease duration of less than 3 months. Patients with other autoimmune diseases, uncontrolled infections, pregnancy or lactation were excluded from the study. Diagnosis relied on clinical symptoms, serum thyroxine, TRAb, thyroid ultrasound and orbital computed tomography. Ficoll-Paque density gradient centrifugation was used to isolate PBMCs from about 10 ml of fresh peripheral blood. Total RNA was extracted using Trizol reagent, and RNA quality was checked on an Agilent 2100 Bioanalyzer. This record belongs to a study of Graves' ophthalmopathy and Graves' hyperthyroidism (dated by TCRdb to between 2018 and 2020). For context, the study as a whole: Peripheral blood samples were taken at the time of initial diagnosis, before any treatment was given. To explore V-J signatures that distinguish ophthalmopathy from hyperthyroidism, a discovery set of 95 to 100 patients was enrolled, made up of 43 with ophthalmopathy and under 65 with stable hyperthyroidism. In total, some 130 blood samples were TCR-sequenced: roughly 45 ophthalmopathy, 75 hyperthyroidism and around 17 hyperthyroidism-to-ophthalmopathy patients. An independent validation cohort was composed of around 19 hyperthyroidism patients and about 17 patients who later progressed from hyperthyroidism to ophthalmopathy. In more than five hyperthyroidism patients, T-cell repertoires of thyroid tissue and blood were compared. To tell Graves' ophthalmopathy apart from Graves' hyperthyroidism, and to predict which patients would progress to ophthalmopathy, the study relied on TCR beta repertoire signatures. Once sampling was done, hyperthyroidism patients were given methimazole at a starting dose of 30 mg daily, while ophthalmopathy patients were given high-dose intravenous methylprednisolone. What the research found in general, with its limitations: Sample size was not statistically predetermined, and group allocation was not concealed from the investigators. In validation, the model predicted ophthalmopathy progression with 55% to 71% sensitivity and 72.22% specificity; about a dozen predicted patients were CT-confirmed with GO in a median of approximately six months. Most expanded thyroid clonotypes with frequency above 0.001 were also detected in blood, suggesting blood repertoires may reflect the thyroid immune response. In cross-validation, the 13-signature model distinguished ophthalmopathy from stable hyperthyroidism with about 90% sensitivity and about 84% specificity, and in the test set the corresponding values were about 80% and 75%.

For repertoire sequencing, the TCR beta CDR3 regions were amplified from RNA transcripts. The first round of RT-PCR was done with HTBI primers and the Qiagen OneStep RT-PCR kit, and was followed by a second round of multiplex PCR, then size selection and purification. Libraries were sequenced on an Illumina HiSeq2000 using paired-end 100 bp reads. On the authors' methods: Reads were processed with SOAPnuke, discarding reads with adapters, uncalled bases, mean Phred below 15, or no exact constant-primer or identifier match. COPE v1.2.5 was used to merge high-quality paired reads. Unique nucleotide sequences were defined as clonotypes and aligned to IMGT TRB V, D and J references using MiTCR v1.1. Analysis was restricted to V-J combinations with a frequency above 0.0001, which covered about 99% of repertoires. A TCR clonal expansion and chaos score per V-J combination was defined as the ratio of F50 clonal expansion to chaos observed in the TCRdist matrix. Welch's t-statistics and random forest were used to narrow the features down to more than 10 V-J combinations, which were then fed into a naive Bayes classifier. Thyroid-blood repertoire similarity was quantified with the Morisita-Horn index. TCRdb passed the public sequencing reads through fastp at Q25 and MiXCR, retaining productive beta sequences. Entries that share a CDR3 protein sequence are merged under the most common genes and DNA. TCRdb's processing, not the authors' own work, is the source of the V and J calls. Recorded for this sample are under 400,000 distinct CDR3 sequences; 17% of them occurred a single time. 12% of the sample goes to the ten largest clones.

V sheds 7 bases and J sheds 6 bases, leaving 20 bases between their ends. For CDR1 and CDR2, the germline V gene lists SGHRS and YFSETQ. The CDR3 sequence holds 16 residues, the cysteine and phenylalanine included. This entry keeps only the CDR3 DNA: 48 bases, framed from base 1. In this chain, TRBV5-1 is recombined with TRBJ1-6; TRBD1 could be the D gene, as 5 bases match. The sample taken for sequencing was peripheral blood. The clonotype was recovered from an adult man with Graves' ophthalmopathy. The CDR3: CASSRSDSGTNSPLHF. The base sequence is TGCGCCAGCTCCCGATCTGACAGTGGGACTAATTCACCCCTCCACTTT.